The rows below give T cell receptor beta chains drawn from one sample of a study of shared clonotypes between healthy human individuals. Generated by immunoSEQ multiplex PCR, the TCRdb table keeps only in-frame clones and is missing some. This table has 2.3 million or so clones, 85% to 95% appearing once. Sequencing input: naive CD4+ T cells from PBMCs. The receptors derive from a man younger than 35 in good health. Some clones in this sample may be carry-over from other donors' samples. CDR3s include the opening cysteine and the closing phenylalanine or tryptophan. D genes are given only for firm matches. Size values are once, few and many counts, or a class for expanded clones, and some rows have none.

v_call	clone_size	j_call	d_call	cdr3_nt	cdr3_aa
TRBV7-2	NA	TRBJ1-5	NA	TGTGCCAGCAGCTTAGTCGATAGCAATCAGCCCCAGCATTTT	CASSLVDSNQPQHF
TRBV2	NA	TRBJ2-2	NA	TGTGCCAGCAGTGTTCAGGCCCAGAACACCGGGGAGCTGTTTTTT	CASSVQAQNTGELFF
TRBV19	once	TRBJ2-5	NA	TGTGCCAGTAGTATAGGCCTCGTTCGGAGGGAGACCCAGTACTTC	CASSIGLVRRETQYF
TRBV10-1	NA	TRBJ1-2	NA	TGCGCCAGCAGCCAGGGCCTTGGAGGGGGCTACACCTTC	CASSQGLGGGYTF
TRBV28	NA	TRBJ1-4	NA	TGTGCCAGCAGTTTATGGGGGGGTGGTGAAAAACTGTTTTTT	CASSLWGGGEKLFF
TRBV28	NA	TRBJ2-1	TRBD2	TGTGCCAGCAGCTCCCGGACTAGCAGTAGGTATGAGCAGTTCTTC	CASSSRTSSRYEQFF
TRBV7-9	NA	TRBJ1-1	NA	TGTGCCAGCAGCTTATTCGGGGGGCGCACTGAAGCTTTCTTT	CASSLFGGRTEAFF
TRBV28	NA	TRBJ1-2	NA	TGTGCCAGCAGTTTAAGTGGGCCACTCCGAAGGGTTGGCTACACCTTC	CASSLSGPLRRVGYTF
TRBV12-5	NA	TRBJ1-1	TRBD1	TGTGCTAGTGGTTTGGTACAGATTTGGAACAGGGGCACTGAAGCTTTCTTT	CASGLVQIWNRGTEAFF
TRBV5-1	NA	TRBJ2-1	NA	TGCGCCAGCAGCGGATTCAATGAGCAGTTCTTC	CASSGFNEQFF
TRBV5-1	NA	TRBJ1-2	NA	TGCGCCAGCAGCCTTGCGGGGGCGGATGGCTACACCTTC	CASSLAGADGYTF
TRBV5-1	NA	TRBJ2-7	TRBD1	TGCGCCAGCAGCTTGGCGACAGCAGGGACAGGGGGGCAGCAGTACTTC	CASSLATAGTGGQQYF
TRBV7-3	NA	TRBJ2-3	NA	TGTGCCAGCAGCTTAACGCGTCCCAGGCCCGACACAGATACGCAGTATTTT	CASSLTRPRPDTDTQYF
TRBV30	NA	TRBJ1-5	NA	TGTGCCTGGAGTCCAGGACATGTTAGCAATCAGCCCCAGCATTTT	CAWSPGHVSNQPQHF
TRBV5-6	NA	TRBJ2-5	TRBD2	TGTGCCAGCAGCTTGGGGGGGCCTAGCGGGAGTTGGCGAGAGACCCAGTACTTC	CASSLGGPSGSWRETQYF
TRBV7-8	few	TRBJ1-2	NA	TGTGCCAGCAGCTTAGTCGCTTATCAAGACGATGGCTACACCTTC	CASSLVAYQDDGYTF
TRBV2	NA	TRBJ2-2	NA	TGTGCCAGCAGGCAGGACAGTCAGGTCGGGGAGCTGTTTTTT	CASRQDSQVGELFF
TRBV10-3	NA	TRBJ2-7	NA	TGTGCCACCCTCGGCGGGTACGAGCAGTACTTC	CATLGGYEQYF
TRBV7-3	NA	TRBJ2-1	NA	TGTGCCAGCAGCTTAACTAGAAATGAGCAGTTCTTC	CASSLTRNEQFF
TRBV7-9	NA	TRBJ1-4	NA	TGTGCCAGCAGCTTAGTAGGGGATGAAAAACTGTTTTTT	CASSLVGDEKLFF
TRBV20-1	NA	TRBJ1-2	TRBD1	TGCAGTGCTCTTGACAGGGCTGGCTACACCTTC	CSALDRAGYTF
TRBV4-1	NA	TRBJ1-1	NA	TGCGCCAGCAGCCAAGTTATCCATGTAGGGAGAACTGAAGCTTTCTTT	CASSQVIHVGRTEAFF
TRBV27	once	TRBJ2-1	TRBD2	TGTGCCAGCAGTTTGTCTAGCGGGAGGGCCGGGGAGCAGTTCTTC	CASSLSSGRAGEQFF
TRBV29-1	once	TRBJ2-1	NA	TGCAGCGCCCGCTTGAGGGGGGACTATATCTTC	CSARLRGDYIF
TRBV11-3	NA	TRBJ2-7	TRBD1	TGTGCCAGCAGCCAGCAGGGGGCCGAACTGTACTTC	CASSQQGAELYF
TRBV6-6	NA	TRBJ1-2	TRBD1	TGTGCCAGCGAGTCGGACAGGGATGGCTATGGCTACACCTTC	CASESDRDGYGYTF
TRBV5-1	NA	TRBJ2-1	TRBD1	TGCGCCAGCAGCCCTGCGGTAAGGGACAGGGACAGCTACAATGAGCAGTTCTTC	CASSPAVRDRDSYNEQFF
TRBV9	once	TRBJ1-4	NA	TGTGCCAGCAGCGCCGGGGCGCAAGAAAAACTGTTTTTT	CASSAGAQEKLFF
TRBV28	once	TRBJ2-7	NA	TGTGCCAGCAGTTTGGTGGCGGGGGCCTCCTACGAGCAGTACTTC	CASSLVAGASYEQYF
TRBV5-1	NA	TRBJ2-3	NA	TGCGCCAGCCGTCTTCAGGAGGGTACAGATACGCAGTATTTT	CASRLQEGTDTQYF
TRBV9	NA	TRBJ2-3	NA	TGTGCCAGCAGCCCGCTAACCTCCGGGACCACAGATACGCAGTATTTT	CASSPLTSGTTDTQYF
TRBV28	NA	TRBJ1-1	TRBD1	TGTGCCAGCAGACATACAGGGGTCCGGAACACTGAAGCTTTCTTT	CASRHTGVRNTEAFF
TRBV7-2	NA	TRBJ1-1	NA	TGTGCCAGCAGCTTAGCCCCCGTGTATGCTTTCTTT	CASSLAPVYAFF
TRBV9	NA	TRBJ2-1	NA	TGTGCCAGCAGCCCAGATGTGGGGGATGAGCAGTTCTTC	CASSPDVGDEQFF
TRBV2	NA	TRBJ1-4	NA	TGTGCCAGCAGTGTTGACAGGTCTACTGAAAAACTGTTTTTT	CASSVDRSTEKLFF
TRBV19	NA	TRBJ2-5	TRBD1	TGTGCCAGTAGTAGGGACAGGGGGGAGACCCAGTACTTC	CASSRDRGETQYF
TRBV29-1	NA	TRBJ2-1	TRBD2	TGCAGCTGGGGAGGGTACAATGAGCAGTTCTTC	CSWGGYNEQFF
TRBV6-6	once	TRBJ2-6	NA	TGTGCCAGCAGCTCCTCTGGGGCCAACGTCCTGACTTTC	CASSSSGANVLTF
TRBV7-2	NA	TRBJ1-5	NA	TGTGCCAGCAGCAACGACCGTAATCAGCCCCAGCATTTT	CASSNDRNQPQHF
TRBV11-2	NA	TRBJ2-5	TRBD2	TGTGCCAGCAGCCCACTAGCGGGAAGGGAGACCCAGTACTTC	CASSPLAGRETQYF
TRBV4-2	NA	TRBJ2-6	NA	TGTGCCAGCAGAGGGGCAGGGTGGTCTGGGGCCAACGTCCTGACTTTC	CASRGAGWSGANVLTF
TRBV28	NA	TRBJ2-7	TRBD2	TGTGCCAGCAGTTTGGTCGGGAGGAGGATTTCCTACGAGCAGTACTTC	CASSLVGRRISYEQYF
TRBV5-1	NA	TRBJ2-7	NA	TGCGCCAGCAGCGCAGGGGGGACACAGACTTACGAGCAGTACTTC	CASSAGGTQTYEQYF
TRBV2	once	TRBJ1-1	TRBD1	TGTGCCAGCAGCCGACAGGGCTCGAACACTGAAGCTTTCTTT	CASSRQGSNTEAFF
TRBV28	NA	TRBJ2-2	NA	TGTGCCAGCAGTTTTCCGATAGGGGGCACCGGGGAGCTGTTTTTT	CASSFPIGGTGELFF
TRBV2	few	TRBJ1-1	NA	TGTGCCAGCACTGGTGGGGGACCCACTGAAGCTTTCTTT	CASTGGGPTEAFF
TRBV5-1	NA	TRBJ2-7	NA	TGCGCCAGCGGCCCCGACGTAGCCTACGAGCAGTACTTC	CASGPDVAYEQYF
TRBV6-1	NA	TRBJ1-1	NA	TGTGCCAGCAGTGAAGCGTACAGGAGAGAAGCTTTCTTT	CASSEAYRREAFF
TRBV30	NA	TRBJ2-7	TRBD2	TGTGCCTGGACTGGGACTAGCAGGTTCTACGAGCAGTACTTC	CAWTGTSRFYEQYF
TRBV4-1	NA	TRBJ2-3	NA	TGCGCCAGCAGCCAAGATAGGGGGAGCACAGATACGCAGTATTTT	CASSQDRGSTDTQYF
TRBV30	NA	TRBJ1-1	NA	TGTGCCTGGAAGACAGGTCCGAACACTGAAGCTTTCTTT	CAWKTGPNTEAFF
TRBV10-3	once	TRBJ1-5	TRBD1	TGTGCCATCAGCCTTGGGACAGGCAATCAGCCCCAGCATTTT	CAISLGTGNQPQHF
TRBV6-1	NA	TRBJ2-7	TRBD2	TGTGCCAGCAGTGGACCGGGACTAGCGACTCTCTACGAGCAGTACTTC	CASSGPGLATLYEQYF
TRBV27	NA	TRBJ1-4	NA	TGTGCCAGCAGTTTATTACACAATGAAAAACTGTTTTTT	CASSLLHNEKLFF